Listed below are T cell receptor beta chains from one sample, sequenced in a study of blood T cell repertoires in COVID-19. The data were produced by immunoSEQ multiplex PCR, yet TCRdb's version contains in-frame clones alone and is incomplete. Among about 23,000 clones listed, 70% to 90% were seen once. Sequenced input: peripheral blood. Receptors were obtained from a woman over 75 with active COVID-19. Each CDR3 is given with its conserved first and last residue. The D gene is left open where the match is weak. Where a row states a size, it is once, few, many or the class of an expanded clone; other rows omit it.

d_call clone_size j_call v_call cdr3_aa cdr3_nt
TRBD1 - TRBJ2-1 TRBV9 CASSVVGGGWNEQFF TGTGCCAGCAGCGTAGTAGGGGGCGGATGGAATGAGCAGTTCTTC
TRBD1 once TRBJ1-1 TRBV5-6 CASSLAGTGRTEAFF TGTGCCAGCAGCTTGGCCGGGACAGGGAGGACTGAAGCTTTCTTT
TRBD2 - TRBJ2-7 TRBV29-1 CSVKAGGGYEQYF TGCAGCGTTAAGGCGGGGGGAGGCTACGAGCAGTACTTC
TRBD1 - TRBJ1-1 TRBV10-3 CAIRPTGGSSEAFF TGTGCCATCAGGCCGACAGGGGGTTCGAGTGAAGCTTTCTTT
TRBD1 - TRBJ1-6 TRBV6-2/TRBV6-3 CASTPGTVGSPLHF TGTGCCAGCACCCCCGGGACAGTGGGCTCACCCCTCCACTTT
TRBD2 - TRBJ2-3 TRBV4-1 CASSSTGTSGGADTQYF TGCGCCAGCAGCTCTACCGGGACTAGCGGGGGGGCGGATACGCAGTATTTT
- - TRBJ2-5 TRBV5-1 CASSEGARETQYF TGCGCCAGCAGCGAAGGGGCGAGGGAGACCCAGTACTTC
- - TRBJ1-3 TRBV19 CASYPTGRNTIYF TGTGCCAGTTACCCGACAGGAAGAAACACCATATATTTT
- once TRBJ1-6 TRBV18 CASSPGGGRSPLHF TGTGCCAGCTCACCCGGCGGGGGTAGGTCACCCCTCCACTTT
TRBD1 - TRBJ2-2 TRBV6-5 CATLTGGWGGELFF TGTGCCACTTTAACAGGGGGCTGGGGCGGGGAGCTGTTTTTT
- - TRBJ2-7 TRBV27 CATWTVYEQYF TGTGCCACCTGGACAGTCTACGAGCAGTACTTC
TRBD1 - TRBJ2-3 TRBV12-3/TRBV12-4 CASSLQGADTQYF TGTGCCAGCAGTTTGCAGGGGGCAGATACGCAGTATTTT
TRBD1 - TRBJ2-6 TRBV27 CASSWTGGVSGANVLTF TGTGCCAGCAGTTGGACAGGGGGCGTCTCTGGGGCCAACGTCCTGACTTTC
TRBD1 - TRBJ2-1 TRBV6-1 CASSQGLGQVYNEQFF TGTGCCAGCAGTCAAGGACTCGGACAGGTCTACAATGAGCAGTTCTTC
TRBD2 - TRBJ2-7 TRBV20-1 CSASLRGGYDEQYF TGCAGTGCTAGTCTCCGCGGGGGATACGACGAGCAGTACTTC
TRBD1 - TRBJ2-3 TRBV9 CASSVQGADTQYF TGTGCCAGCAGCGTTCAGGGGGCAGATACGCAGTATTTT
- - TRBJ1-5 TRBV30 CAWSPPGGWKQPQHF TGTGCCTGGAGTCCTCCGGGGGGGTGGAAACAGCCCCAGCATTTT
TRBD1 - TRBJ1-1 TRBV4-2 CASSPGGMNTEAFF TGTGCCAGCAGCCCAGGGGGAATGAACACTGAAGCTTTCTTT
- - TRBJ2-1 TRBV7-2 CASSLGFGGGRLNEQFF TGTGCCAGCAGCTTAGGTTTCGGGGGCGGGAGACTCAATGAGCAGTTCTTC
TRBD2 - TRBJ2-7 TRBV7-7 CASSLPLAGSYEQYF TGTGCTAGCAGCTTACCTCTAGCGGGGTCCTACGAGCAGTACTTC
- - TRBJ1-4 TRBV5-1 CASSLEPPGTATNEKLFF TGCGCCAGCAGCTTGGAACCCCCAGGGACTGCAACTAATGAAAAACTGTTTTTT
- - TRBJ2-3 TRBV7-2 CASSLSWAFTDTQYF TGTGCCAGCAGCTTGTCGTGGGCCTTCACAGATACGCAGTATTTT
- - TRBJ1-2 TRBV7-6 CASSPGSGGDNYGYTF TGTGCCAGCAGCCCTGGATCGGGGGGCGATAACTATGGCTACACCTTC
- - TRBJ1-6 TRBV18 CASSPRRSVRDNSPLHF TGTGCCAGCTCACCACGGAGATCTGTCAGGGATAATTCACCCCTCCACTTT
- - TRBJ2-1 TRBV14 CASSSRVNEQFF TGTGCCAGCAGCTCACGGGTCAATGAGCAGTTCTTC
TRBD1 - TRBJ2-1 TRBV7-8 CASSLVDRGNEQFF TGTGCCAGCAGCTTAGTGGACAGGGGAAATGAGCAGTTCTTC
TRBD2 - TRBJ2-5 TRBV7-9 CASSSGLAWKETQYF TGTGCCAGCAGCTCGGGACTAGCTTGGAAAGAGACCCAGTACTTC
- - TRBJ1-5 TRBV4-2 CASSQYGGQPQHF TGTGCCAGCAGCCAATACGGGGGTCAGCCCCAGCATTTT
- - TRBJ1-3 TRBV6-5 CASTPAGAGNTIYF TGTGCCAGCACCCCCGCAGGTGCTGGAAACACCATATATTTT
- - TRBJ2-3 TRBV30 CAWSVLGGTQYF TGTGCCTGGAGTGTACTTGGTGGTACGCAGTATTTT
TRBD2 - TRBJ2-7 TRBV7-2 CASSPTSGGAYEQYF TGTGCCAGCAGCCCTACTAGCGGGGGAGCCTACGAGCAGTACTTC
TRBD1 - TRBJ2-2 TRBV19 CASNLGQGSTGELFF TGTGCCAGTAACCTAGGACAGGGGAGCACCGGGGAGCTGTTTTTT
TRBD2 - TRBJ2-5 TRBV19 CASSARTSGGPETQYF TGTGCCAGTAGTGCCCGGACTAGCGGGGGGCCGGAGACCCAGTACTTC
- - TRBJ1-2 TRBV13 CASRPGQLPDGYTF TGTGCCAGCAGACCCGGACAGCTACCCGATGGCTACACCTTC
TRBD1 once TRBJ2-2 TRBV5-6 CASSVLQGFDGELFF TGTGCCAGCAGCGTCTTACAGGGGTTCGACGGGGAGCTGTTTTTT
- few TRBJ2-7 TRBV6-5 CASSLMTSSYEQYF TGTGCCAGCAGTCTTATGACTAGCTCCTACGAGCAGTACTTC
- - TRBJ1-2 TRBV4-1 CASSQVAGNYGYTF TGCGCCAGCAGCCAAGTGGCAGGCAACTATGGCTACACCTTC
- - TRBJ2-3 TRBV18 CASSPPGRAATSTDTQYF TGTGCCAGCTCACCACCTGGCAGGGCGGCTACTAGCACAGATACGCAGTATTTT
TRBD1 - TRBJ2-5 TRBV6-5 CASSSLQGAWETQYF TGTGCCAGCAGTTCCCTACAGGGGGCGTGGGAGACCCAGTACTTC
TRBD1 medium-sized TRBJ1-4 TRBV5-1 CASSPGQGPNEKLFF TGCGCCAGCAGCCCGGGACAGGGGCCTAATGAAAAACTGTTTTTT
- - TRBJ1-2 TRBV30 CAWSNGGRASYTF TGTGCCTGGAGTAACGGGGGACGGGCTAGCTACACCTTC
- - TRBJ1-6 TRBV12-5 CASGNQEVNSPLHF TGTGCTAGTGGCAACCAGGAGGTTAATTCACCCCTCCACTTT
- - TRBJ1-4 TRBV5-6 CASSLAGYEKLFF TGTGCCAGCAGCTTGGCAGGATATGAAAAACTGTTTTTT
TRBD1 - TRBJ1-6 TRBV19 CASTRQGVNSPLHF TGTGCCAGTACTCGACAGGGGGTTAATTCACCCCTCCACTTT
TRBD1 - TRBJ1-2 TRBV5-4 CASSPGTGRRGDYGYTF TGTGCCAGCAGCCCCGGGACAGGGAGGAGGGGGGACTATGGCTACACCTTC
- - TRBJ1-2 TRBV4-3 CASSQGSGTYGYTF TGCGCCAGCAGCCAAGGGTCAGGAACCTATGGCTACACCTTC
TRBD1 - TRBJ2-3 TRBV2 CASRGQGGADTQYF TGTGCCAGCAGGGGACAGGGTGGGGCAGATACGCAGTATTTT
TRBD2 - TRBJ2-5 TRBV5-1 CASSPPGLAGGGETQYF TGCGCCAGCAGCCCCCCGGGACTAGCGGGGGGGGGTGAGACCCAGTACTTC
- - TRBJ2-1 TRBV4-2 CASSQDPVSDEQFF TGTGCCAGCAGCCAAGACCCCGTATCCGATGAGCAGTTCTTC
TRBD1 - TRBJ1-2 TRBV6-5 CASRLGTGVSYGYTF TGTGCCAGCAGACTCGGGACAGGGGTGAGCTATGGCTACACCTTC
- - TRBJ2-1 TRBV9 CASSQARQVDNEQFF TGTGCCAGCAGCCAAGCTCGACAGGTGGACAATGAGCAGTTCTTC
- once TRBJ2-1 TRBV5-5 CASSLLGQQYNEQFF TGTGCCAGCAGCTTATTAGGACAGCAATACAATGAGCAGTTCTTC
TRBD1 - TRBJ1-4 TRBV7-2 CASSLVSRTGKATNEKLFF TGTGCCAGCAGCTTAGTTTCCCGGACAGGGAAAGCAACTAATGAAAAACTGTTTTTT
- - TRBJ2-2 TRBV27 CASRLGNTGELFF TGTGCCAGCAGGCTCGGGAACACCGGGGAGCTGTTTTTT
TRBD1 - TRBJ2-7 TRBV6-1 CASSEALGTGGYEQYF TGTGCCAGCAGTGAAGCGTTAGGGACAGGGGGTTACGAGCAGTACTTC
- - TRBJ2-1 TRBV1 CTSSQCPPGGGPYNEQFF TGCACCAGCAGCCAATGCCCCCCTGGGGGGGGGCCCTACAATGAGCAGTTCTTC
TRBD2 - TRBJ2-7 TRBV3-1/TRBV3-2 CASAPSGGAYEQYF TGTGCCAGCGCCCCGTCCGGGGGGGCCTACGAGCAGTACTTC
- - TRBJ1-5 TRBV21-1 CASSNEGREEDQPQHF TGTGCCAGCAGCAATGAGGGCAGGGAGGAAGATCAGCCCCAGCATTTT
- - TRBJ1-4 TRBV18 CASSPRGGGAGEKLFF TGTGCCAGCTCACCCCGTGGGGGGGGCGCAGGTGAAAAACTGTTTTTT
- - TRBJ2-5 TRBV10-3 CAIRTDQETQYF TGTGCCATCAGAACAGATCAAGAGACCCAGTACTTC